These 17 T cell receptor beta chains were sequenced from one sample in a study of T cell clonotyping in hematopoietic cell transplantation. TCRdb's copy holds only in-frame clones and misses some; the assay was immunoSEQ multiplex PCR. The sample yields around 3,000 clones, approximately 96% seen once. Sample time point: recipient sample about 28 days before transplant, after cytoreduction. Sequenced here: peripheral blood mononuclear cells, sampled before stem cell transplant. Every receptor here comes from a woman between 45 and 65 years old with chronic myeloid leukemia. Some clones in this sample may be carry-over from other donors' samples.

The chain carries TRBV5-1 and TRBJ1-1, with TRBD1 as a possible D gene (6 bases). The CDR3 contains 14 residues. With 6 bases removed from V and 0 bases from J, the gap between germline ends came to 12 bases. Germline lookup yields CDR1 SGHRS and CDR2 YFSETQ. This CDR3 is CASTGGGLNTEAFF. The CDR3 DNA is TGCGCCAGCACCGGGGGGGGGCTGAACACTGAAGCTTTCTTT.

The table lists this clone with a count of one. As DNA, the CDR3 is TGTGCCAGCAGTGAATTTGGAGGAAACACTGAAGCTTTCTTT. Amino acids: CASSEFGGNTEAFF. The V call is TRBV2, the J call TRBJ1-1; D not resolved. CDR3 length equals 14 residues. CDR1 is SNHLY and CDR2 is FYNNEI in the germline V gene. V gave up 2 bases and J gave up 2 bases, with 9 bases separating them. Full variable domain (rest looked up from reference TRBV2 and TRBJ1-1): EPEVTQTPSHQVTQMGQEVILRCVPISNHLYFYWYRQILGQKVEFLVSFYNNEISEKSEIFDDQFSVERPDGSNFTLKIRSTKLEDSAMYFCASSEFGGNTEAFFGQGTRLTVV.

This sequence joins TRBV28 and TRBJ1-1; possible D gene TRBD1, 6 bases. This CDR3 has 15 residues. Germline V CDR1 and CDR2: MDHEN, SYDVKM. Trimming removed 6 bases from V and 4 bases from J, with 18 bases in between. The CDR3 loop reads CASSLGIRGATEAFF. The CDR3 coding sequence is TGTGCCAGCAGCCTTGGGATCCGGGGGGCCACTGAAGCTTTCTTT.

On this clone: At one end, the junction sequence differs from germline, possibly due to a read error. This specimen includes other DNA sequences encoding the same CDR3. V and J are TRBV29-1 and TRBJ2-7; 8 positions match TRBD1. Germline CDR1 SQVTM, CDR2 ANQGSEA. The CDR3 runs to 14 residues. The CDR3 loop reads CSVWGTGITYEQYF. In DNA, the CDR3 is TGCAGCGTTTGGGGGACAGGAATCACCTATGAGCAGTACTTC.

The CDR3 region is CASSPPPGTFPNEQFF. The CDR3 DNA sequence: TGTGCCAGCAGCCCGCCTCCCGGGACCTTTCCCAATGAGCAGTTCTTC. The chain employs TRBV13 and TRBJ2-1; D might be TRBD1 or TRBD2, each matching 5 bases. Germline V lookup: CDR1 PRHDT, CDR2 FYEKMQ (reference sequence). V lost 5 bases, J lost 6 bases, and 20 bases lay in between. The CDR3 loop spans 16 amino acids. The full variable domain, in which reference TRBV13 and TRBJ2-1 provide the parts outside the CDR3, is AAGVIQSPRHLIKEKRETATLKCYPIPRHDTVYWYQQGPGQDPQFLISFYEKMQSDKGSIPDRFSAQQFSDYHSELNMSSLELGDSALYFCASSPPPGTFPNEQFFGPGTRLTVL.

The chain carries TRBV7-8 and TRBJ2-7; 11 bases match TRBD2. The germline V gene encodes CDR1 SGHVS and CDR2 FQNEAQ. Germline trimming cut 5 bases from V and 1 base from J; bases unmatched to any gene: 7. The CDR3 covers 16 residues. The CDR3 DNA follows: TGTGCCAGCAGCCCACAGACTAGCGGGGCTTCCTACGAGCAGTACTTC. Protein product: CASSPQTSGASYEQYF.

The CDR3 sequence is CATSRDILPNTEAFF. The CDR3 bases are TGTGCCACCAGCAGGGACATACTTCCGAACACTGAAGCTTTCTTT. The chain is built from TRBV15 and TRBJ1-1; D is perhaps TRBD1 (5 bases). The CDR3 loop spans 15 amino acids. The germline gives CDR1 LNHNV, CDR2 YYDKDF (reference sequence). Trimming cost V 3 bases and J 1 base, with 12 bases left between them. The variable domain in full, completed from reference TRBV15 and TRBJ1-1, reads DAMVIQNPRYQVTQFGKPVTLSCSQTLNHNVMYWYQQKSSQAPKLLFHYYDKDFNNEADTPDNFQSRRPNTSFCFLDIRSPGLGDTAMYLCATSRDILPNTEAFFGQGTRLTVV.

The gene calls are TRBV19 and TRBJ2-1; TRBD1 matches at 10 bases. In germline, CDR1 is LNHDA, CDR2 SQIVND (reference sequence). V lost 6 bases and J lost 6; bases outside the gene matches: 14. The CDR3 consists of 17 residues. CDR3 nucleotide sequence: TGTGCCAGTAGCCATTTGCCGGGACAGGGGATCCGCAATGAGCAGTTCTTC. Its protein product is CASSHLPGQGIRNEQFF. Full variable domain (outside the CDR3, taken from reference TRBV19 and TRBJ2-1): DGGITQSPKYLFRKEGQNVTLSCEQNLNHDAMYWYRQDPGQGLRLIYYSQIVNDFQKGDIAEGYSVSREKKESFPLTVTSAQKNPTAFYLCASSHLPGQGIRNEQFFGPGTRLTVL.

V usage is TRBV27 and J usage is TRBJ2-5, with 10 bases that match TRBD2. V dropped 4 bases and J dropped 1; count of bases not matched to a gene: 15. The germline CDR1 and CDR2 sequences are MNHEY and SMNVEV (reference sequence). This CDR3 is built from 19 residues. The chain's CDR3 is CASSSNKAKEREGQETQYF. The CDR3 DNA sequence: TGTGCCAGCAGTTCAAATAAGGCTAAAGAGCGGGAGGGCCAAGAGACCCAGTACTTC.

The rearrangement links TRBV10-1 to TRBJ1-3; TRBD1 is a possible D gene (5 bases). The germline V and J ends were trimmed by 0 bases and 4 bases, with 10 bases remaining between them. Germline V lookup: CDR1 WNHNN, CDR2 SYGVQD (reference sequence). This CDR3 contains 15 residues. The CDR3 loop reads CASSESVGDGNTIYF. CDR3 nucleotide sequence: TGCGCCAGCAGTGAGTCTGTAGGGGACGGAAACACCATATATTTT.

This chain's CDR3 is CASSSLRTGVYEQYF. Here the CDR3 DNA reads TGTGCCAGCAGCTCCCTCAGGACAGGGGTGTACGAGCAGTACTTC. The chain links TRBV5-4 to TRBJ2-7, with 9 bases matching TRBD1. The trim removed 3 bases at V and 4 bases at J, leaving 8 bases unmatched. Germline loops: CDR1 SGHNT, CDR2 YYREEE (reference sequence). The CDR3 has 15 residues.

This clone was seen a few times. The chain has TRBV7-2 and TRBJ1-2; weak D call: TRBD1 (5 bases). The CDR3 has 13 residues. Deletions cut 6 bases from V and 7 bases from J, with 15 bases between. Germline CDR1 is SGHTA and CDR2 is FQGNSA. Here the CDR3 reads CASSLTQGVGYTF. The CDR3 nucleotides read TGTGCCAGCAGTTTAACCCAGGGCGTTGGCTACACCTTC.

The chain has TRBV28 and TRBJ2-2, with D maybe TRBD1 (5 bases). Germline V lookup: CDR1 MDHEN, CDR2 SYDVKM. Deletions cut 8 bases from V and 5 bases from J, with 15 bases between. The CDR3 totals 14 residues. The CDR3, as DNA: TGTGCCAGCGTATTCGACAGCTTTACCGGGGAGCTGTTTTTT. Amino acid sequence: CASVFDSFTGELFF.

The gene calls are TRBV2 and TRBJ2-1; D is unclear. There are 16 residues in the CDR3. CDR1 is SNHLY, CDR2 FYNNEI, per germline. The germline V and J ends were trimmed by 1 base and 0 bases, with 10 bases remaining between them. CDR3 amino acids: CASSEVGLSSYNEQFF. CDR3 DNA: TGTGCCAGCAGTGAAGTAGGCTTGAGCTCCTACAATGAGCAGTTCTTC.

V is TRBV6-5 and J is TRBJ1-5; perhaps TRBD1 as D (6 bases). Per germline, CDR1 MNHEY and CDR2 SVGAGI. CDR3 length equals 15 residues. V was trimmed by 5 bases and J by 5 bases, leaving 16 bases between them. The DNA for the CDR3 is TGTGCCAGCAGTGGAACTGGACAGAGCGATCAGCCCCAGCATTTT. This sequence encodes CASSGTGQSDQPQHF.

The J gene is TRBJ1-5, the V gene TRBV7-7; D gene unclear. The germline V and J ends were trimmed by 1 base and 4 bases, with 5 bases remaining between them. This CDR3 is built from 13 residues. Germline CDR1 reads SSHAT; CDR2 reads FNYEAQ (reference sequence). The CDR3 DNA reads as TGTGCCAGCAGCTTAGGGGTAAATCAGCCCCAGCATTTT. Translated: CASSLGVNQPQHF.

This chain uses TRBV5-4 with TRBJ2-3, with 12 bases lining up with TRBD2. CDR1 SGHNT and CDR2 YYREEE come from the germline V gene (reference sequence). This CDR3 has 16 residues. J was trimmed by 3 bases and V by 0 bases; bases with no gene match: 2. CDR3 DNA: TGTGCCAGCAGCTTGGGACTAGCGGGAGTGACAGATACGCAGTATTTT. Its translation: CASSLGLAGVTDTQYF.